This record looks at one T cell receptor (beta chain) sequence and its context. Its matching antigen is unknown. This table comes from immunoSEQ multiplex PCR, and its TCRdb copy is limited to in-frame clones, with some not included. Altogether about 19,000 clones are present, 80% to 95% being singletons, with the ten largest covering approximately 2%. The entry originates in a study of graft-versus-host responses after intestinal transplantation. Turning to the study itself: Among the recipients, all got anti-thymocyte globulin induction and then tacrolimus and steroids for about three years.

Study-wide results and caveats: Present in recipient marrow, GvH clones included some that appeared first in ileum or blood.

The TCR comes from a human patient who received an intestinal transplant, so some T cells may come from the graft donor. Sequencing used PBMCs, obtained 357 days after transplant.

The CDR3 protein is CSVEYPGGYEQYF. CDR3 nucleotides: TGCAGCGTTGAATATCCAGGGGGCTACGAGCAGTACTTC. This rearrangement joins TRBV29-1 to TRBJ2-7; TRBD1 aligns across 7 bases. Germline CDR1 SQVTM, CDR2 ANQGSEA. V shed 2 bases, J shed 3 bases, and the junction held 4 bases outside the gene matches. The CDR3 runs 13 residues.